This paragraph covers one TCR beta chain sequence. Its antigen remains unknown. The data were taken from a study of cytomegalovirus exposure and HLA in healthy donors. Primers for the PCR totalled 60 Vbeta and 13 Jbeta. TCRdb's copy holds only in-frame clones and misses some; the assay was immunoSEQ multiplex PCR. The sample carries about 110,000 clones, 79% recorded once. The study, taken as a whole, reports: The sole available immune exposure information was CMV serostatus.

The CDR3 totals 16 residues. V shed 3 bases and J 6 bases; nucleotides not matched to a gene: 9. CDR1 is MNHEY, CDR2 SMNVEV, per germline (reference sequence). Unrecorded immune exposure was likely among donors, who were nominally healthy when sampled. The sequence derives from a young woman in good health and CMV-seropositive. This chain uses TRBV27 with TRBJ2-7, with 12 positions matching TRBD1. The material sequenced was PBMCs. CDR3 sequence (DNA): TGTGCCAGCAGTTTGATAAGGGGACAGGGGGCCTCCGAGCAGTACTTC. As protein: CASSLIRGQGASEQYF.